The T cell receptor (beta chain) under discussion was sequenced for a study of shared clonotypes between healthy human individuals. Turning to the study itself: Each donor's CD8 memory used one plate, CD8 naive two, each CD4 subset three.

The CDR3 has 13 amino acids. Trimming cost V 3 bases and J 7 bases, with 10 bases left between them. The germline V gene has CDR1 LNHDA and CDR2 SQIVND (reference sequence). Nashville, Tennessee was home to all donors, each a Caucasian adult. In replicate PCRs of sorted subsets, roughly 200 ng DNA, some 28,000 T cell genomes, was used. Methods used by the authors: Filtering of immunoSEQ junctional sequences could not match full-length read filtering. Sequencing used immunoSEQ multiplex PCR; TCRdb keeps in-frame clones, though not all of them. V, J and clone size derive from that table, while D and trimming were established from the DNA sequence. The sample comprises around 1.5 million clones, about 98% of which are singletons, and about 0.42% rests with the top ten.

The clonotype originates from a man aged 25 to 45 in good health. Sequencing used naive CD4+ T cells sorted from blood. Specified subset: CD45RA+ positively selected. The genes are TRBV19 and TRBJ2-1, with D possibly being TRBD2 (6 bases). The CDR3 sequence: CASSIPGGNEQFF. Here the CDR3 DNA reads TGTGCCAGTAGTATTCCCGGAGGGAATGAGCAGTTCTTC.